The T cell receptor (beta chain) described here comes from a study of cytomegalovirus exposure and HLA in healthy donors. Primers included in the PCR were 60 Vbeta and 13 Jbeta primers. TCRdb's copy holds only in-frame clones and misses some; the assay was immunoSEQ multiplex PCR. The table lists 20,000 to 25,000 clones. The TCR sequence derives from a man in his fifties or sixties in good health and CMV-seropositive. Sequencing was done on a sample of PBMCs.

DNA of the CDR3: TGTGCCAGCTCACCCGTCACAGGGAAAGGTGAAGCTTTCTTT. As protein: CASSPVTGKGEAFF. The rearrangement links TRBV18 to TRBJ1-1; TRBD1 is a possible D gene (6 bases). V was shortened by 3 bases and J by 7 bases, with 15 bases between the two germline ends. The CDR3 contains 14 residues. Germline V gene lookup returns CDR1 KGHSH and CDR2 LQKENI.